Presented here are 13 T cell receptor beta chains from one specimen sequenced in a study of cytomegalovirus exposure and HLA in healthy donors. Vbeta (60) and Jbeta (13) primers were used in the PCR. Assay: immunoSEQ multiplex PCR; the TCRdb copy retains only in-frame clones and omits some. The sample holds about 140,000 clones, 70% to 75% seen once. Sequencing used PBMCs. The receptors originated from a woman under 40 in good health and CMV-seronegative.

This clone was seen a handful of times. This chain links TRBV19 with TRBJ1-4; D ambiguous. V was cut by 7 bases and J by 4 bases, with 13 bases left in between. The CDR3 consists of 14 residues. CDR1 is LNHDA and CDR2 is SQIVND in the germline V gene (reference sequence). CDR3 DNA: TGTGCCAGTAATCGGGGAACTGATAATGAAAAACTGTTTTTT. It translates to CASNRGTDNEKLFF.

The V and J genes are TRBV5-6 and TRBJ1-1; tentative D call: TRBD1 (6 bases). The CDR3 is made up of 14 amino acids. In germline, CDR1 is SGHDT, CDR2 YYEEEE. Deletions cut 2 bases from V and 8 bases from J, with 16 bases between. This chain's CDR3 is CASSFQGPESEAFF. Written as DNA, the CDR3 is TGTGCCAGCAGCTTCCAGGGGCCCGAATCCGAAGCTTTCTTT.

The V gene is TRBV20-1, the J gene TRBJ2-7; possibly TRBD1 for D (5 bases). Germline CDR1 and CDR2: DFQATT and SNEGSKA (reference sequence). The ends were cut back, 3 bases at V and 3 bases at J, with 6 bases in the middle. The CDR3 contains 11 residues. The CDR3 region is CSARDNYEQYV. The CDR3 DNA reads TGCAGTGCTAGGGACAACTACGAGCAGTACGTC.

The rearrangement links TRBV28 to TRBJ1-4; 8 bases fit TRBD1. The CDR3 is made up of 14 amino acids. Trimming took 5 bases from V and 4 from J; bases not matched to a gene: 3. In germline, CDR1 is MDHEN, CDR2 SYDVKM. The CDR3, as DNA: TGTGCCAGCAGTCAGGGGGCAGGTAATGAAAAACTGTTTTTT. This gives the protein CASSQGAGNEKLFF. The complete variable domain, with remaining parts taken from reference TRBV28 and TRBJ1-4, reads DVKVTQSSRYLVKRTGEKVFLECVQDMDHENMFWYRQDPGLGLRLIYFSYDVKMKEKGDIPEGYSVSREKKERFSLILESASTNQTSMYLCASSQGAGNEKLFFGSGTQLSVL.

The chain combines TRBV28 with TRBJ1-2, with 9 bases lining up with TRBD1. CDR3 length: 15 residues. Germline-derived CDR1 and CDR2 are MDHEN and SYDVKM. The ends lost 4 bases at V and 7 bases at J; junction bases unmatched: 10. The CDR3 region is CASSSPGQGGTGYTF. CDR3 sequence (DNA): TGTGCCAGCAGTTCTCCGGGACAGGGTGGTACTGGCTACACCTTC.

CDR3 region: CASSFDRAGANVLTF. For the CDR3, the DNA is TGCGCCAGCAGCTTTGACAGGGCTGGGGCCAACGTCCTGACTTTC. J is TRBJ2-6 and V is TRBV5-1; 7 bases map to TRBD1. This CDR3 contains 15 residues. V lost 2 bases to trimming and J lost 2 bases; unmatched junction nucleotides: 1. Germline CDR1 is SGHRS and CDR2 is YFSETQ. Full variable domain (outside the CDR3, taken from reference TRBV5-1 and TRBJ2-6): KAGVTQTPRYLIKTRGQQVTLSCSPISGHRSVSWYQQTPGQGLQFLFEYFSETQRNKGNFPGRFSGRQFSNSRSEMNVSTLELGDSALYLCASSFDRAGANVLTFGAGSRLTVL.

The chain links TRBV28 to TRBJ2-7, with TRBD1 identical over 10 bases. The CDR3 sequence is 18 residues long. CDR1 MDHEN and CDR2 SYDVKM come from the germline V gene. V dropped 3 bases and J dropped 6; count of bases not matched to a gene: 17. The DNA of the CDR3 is TGTGCCAGCAGTTTCAGCTCGGGAAGACAGGGGGCGCAGTTCGAGCAGTACTTC. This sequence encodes CASSFSSGRQGAQFEQYF.

Written as DNA, the CDR3 is TGTGCCAGCTCACCACCGGCTAGCGGGTATACCGATACGCAGTATTTT. It codes for CASSPPASGYTDTQYF. V gene TRBV18 combines with J gene TRBJ2-3, with 8 bases matching TRBD2. The CDR3 loop spans 16 amino acids. V shed 0 bases and J 6 bases; nucleotides not matched to a gene: 8. Germline CDR1 reads KGHSH; CDR2 reads LQKENI.

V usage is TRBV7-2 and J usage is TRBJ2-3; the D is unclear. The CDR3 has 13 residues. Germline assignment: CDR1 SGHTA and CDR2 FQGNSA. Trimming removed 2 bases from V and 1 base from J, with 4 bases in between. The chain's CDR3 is CASSLTGTDTQYF. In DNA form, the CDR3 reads TGTGCCAGCAGCTTAACAGGCACAGATACGCAGTATTTT.

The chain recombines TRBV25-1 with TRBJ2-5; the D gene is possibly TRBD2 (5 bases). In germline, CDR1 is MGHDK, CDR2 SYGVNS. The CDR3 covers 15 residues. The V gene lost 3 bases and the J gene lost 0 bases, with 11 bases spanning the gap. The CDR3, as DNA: TGTGCCAGCAGTGACACCCGGGAATACCAAGAGACCCAGTACTTC. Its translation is CASSDTREYQETQYF. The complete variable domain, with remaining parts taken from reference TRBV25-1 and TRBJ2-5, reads EADIYQTPRYLVIGTGKKITLECSQTMGHDKMYWYQQDPGMELHLIHYSYGVNSTEKGDLSSESTVSRIRTEHFPLTLESARPSHTSQYLCASSDTREYQETQYFGPGTRLLVL.

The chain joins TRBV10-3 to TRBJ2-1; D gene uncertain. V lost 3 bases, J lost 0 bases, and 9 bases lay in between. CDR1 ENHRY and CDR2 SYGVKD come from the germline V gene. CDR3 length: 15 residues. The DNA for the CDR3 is TGTGCCATCAGTGACTTCCGTAGCTCCTACAATGAGCAGTTCTTC. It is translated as CAISDFRSSYNEQFF.

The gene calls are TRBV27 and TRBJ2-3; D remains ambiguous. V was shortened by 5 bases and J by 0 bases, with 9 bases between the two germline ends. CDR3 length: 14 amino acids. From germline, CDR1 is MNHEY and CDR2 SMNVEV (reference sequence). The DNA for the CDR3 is TGTGCCAGCAGTCTGATCAGAAGCACAGATACGCAGTATTTT. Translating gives CASSLIRSTDTQYF.

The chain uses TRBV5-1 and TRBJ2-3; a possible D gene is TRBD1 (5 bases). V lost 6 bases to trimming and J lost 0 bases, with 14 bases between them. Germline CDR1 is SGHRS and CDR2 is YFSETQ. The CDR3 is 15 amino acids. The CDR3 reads CASTPDSSSTDTQYF. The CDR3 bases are TGCGCCAGCACCCCCGACAGTTCTAGCACAGATACGCAGTATTTT.